These 15 T cell receptor beta chains came from one sample sequenced in a study of neurological immune-mediated disorders. Time point described: longitudinal time-point 3. TCRdb re-called the 5' RACE reads with MiXCR, one entry per CDR3 protein. The sample carries about 99,000 distinct CDR3 sequences, about a tenth recorded once. The sample was PBMCs. The receptors originated from a female donor with HTLV-1-associated myelopathy (HAM/TSP).

Points on this clonotype: This may be a read error: a much more frequent sequence differs by one nucleotide. The chain recombines TRBV5-1 with TRBJ2-5, with no clear D. Trimming cost V 2 bases and J 5 bases, with 10 bases left between them. Per the germline V gene, CDR1 is SGHRS and CDR2 is YFSETQ. The CDR3 is 13 residues long. The CDR3 spells CASSFGRSETQYF. In DNA, the CDR3 is TGCGCCAGCAGCTTTGGGCGGAGTGAGACCCAGTACTTC. Variable domain in full (rest from reference TRBV5-1 and TRBJ2-5): KAGVTQTPRYLIKTRGQQVTLSCSPISGHRSVSWYQQTPGQGLQFLFEYFSETQRNKGNFPGRFSGRQFSNSRSEMNVSTLELGDSALYLCASSFGRSETQYFGPGTRLLVL.

This clonotype occurred many times. The V gene is TRBV4-1, the J gene TRBJ2-1; D could derive from TRBD1 or TRBD2 (6 bases each). Germline lookup yields CDR1 MGHRA and CDR2 YSYEKL. Trimming pared 7 bases from V and 8 bases from J, leaving 15 bases between. The CDR3 spans 13 residues. CDR3 DNA: TGCGCCAGCAAACGCCTGGGGGGCGATGAGCAGTTCTTC. It translates to CASKRLGGDEQFF.

This clonotype has ten or more counts. V and J are TRBV5-1 and TRBJ2-5; 7 bases line up with TRBD1. With 2 bases clipped from V and 5 bases from J, the junction kept 9 bases outside the gene matches. The length of the CDR3 is 15 residues. Germline assignment: CDR1 SGHRS and CDR2 YFSETQ. This CDR3 is CASSLQGSRGETQYF. In nucleotides, the CDR3 is TGCGCCAGCAGCTTACAGGGGAGTCGAGGGGAGACCCAGTACTTC.

This clonotype was recorded at least ten times. The chain combines TRBV9 with TRBJ2-3; 8 bases align to TRBD2. With 1 base clipped from V and 5 bases from J, the junction kept 12 bases outside the gene matches. In germline, CDR1 is SGDLS, CDR2 YYNGEE. CDR3 size: 17 residues. The CDR3 is CASSVLSGGARGDTQYF. The CDR3 coding sequence is TGTGCCAGCAGCGTACTATCGGGAGGGGCTAGGGGAGATACGCAGTATTTT.

This clonotype appeared many times. The V and J genes are TRBV7-2 and TRBJ2-5; 9 bases match TRBD1. Trimming took 5 bases from V and 4 from J; bases not matched to a gene: 14. The germline V gene has CDR1 SGHTA and CDR2 FQGNSA. This CDR3 region has 17 residues. Here the CDR3 reads CASSNLPGTGQGETQYF. CDR3 nucleotides: TGTGCCAGCAGCAATCTTCCCGGGACAGGGCAGGGAGAGACCCAGTACTTC.

This clonotype was detected a few times. The V gene is TRBV18, the J gene TRBJ2-6; no firm D call. Trimming took 3 bases from V and 0 from J, leaving 12 bases between them. The CDR3 spans 17 residues. Germline CDR1 reads KGHSH; CDR2 reads LQKENI. CDR3 DNA sequence: TGTGCCAGCTCACCCGGCCCCCCCAGCTCTGGGGCCAACGTCCTGACTTTC. Translating it yields CASSPGPPSSGANVLTF.

The rearrangement links TRBV7-8 to TRBJ1-5; 11 bases agree with TRBD1. Germline CDR1 SGHVS, CDR2 FQNEAQ. The CDR3 is 15 residues long. Trimming removed 5 bases from V and 5 bases from J; junction bases left unmatched: 5. CDR3 DNA: TGTGCCAGCAGCCCGGGACAGGGGGAACATCAGCCCCAGCATTTT. It specifies CASSPGQGEHQPQHF.

This chain uses TRBV5-1 with TRBJ1-4; D uncertain. Trimming took off 4 bases at V and 5 bases at J, with 12 bases between the two ends. Germline V gives CDR1 SGHRS, CDR2 YFSETQ. The length of the CDR3 is 14 residues. Here the CDR3 DNA reads TGCGCCAGCAGCAGGGATGGGGAAAATGAAAAACTGTTTTTT. This gives the protein CASSRDGENEKLFF.

This clonotype was detected many times. The chain recombines TRBV5-1 with TRBJ2-1, with D perhaps TRBD1 (6 bases). The CDR3 is 14 amino acids. Per the germline V gene, CDR1 is SGHRS and CDR2 is YFSETQ. The V end was cut by 5 bases, the J end by 7 bases, with 16 bases between. The CDR3 DNA is TGCGCCAGCAGTAGGCAGGGGCCGGTGAATGAGCAGTTCTTC. Amino acids: CASSRQGPVNEQFF.

At least ten counts were recorded for this clonotype. This chain links TRBV5-1 with TRBJ2-2; 8 bases align to TRBD2. The CDR3 has 17 amino acids. The V gene's germline CDR1 is SGHRS and CDR2 YFSETQ. With V trimmed by 0 bases and J by 1 base, 5 bases remained unmatched. In DNA, the CDR3 is TGCGCCAGCAGCTTGGCCGGGGGGGCCAGGAACACCGGGGAGCTGTTTTTT. Translating gives CASSLAGGARNTGELFF.

This clonotype came up many times. V gene TRBV29-1 combines with J gene TRBJ1-5; 8 nucleotides line up with TRBD1. Unmatched junction bases numbered 8, after V lost 7 bases and J lost 6 bases. The CDR3 has 13 residues. CDR1 SQVTM and CDR2 ANQGSEA come from the germline V gene. CDR3 in DNA: TGCAGCGGCCGACAGGGGTCGGCTCAGCCCCAGCATTTT. Its translation is CSGRQGSAQPQHF.

This clonotype came up many times. Here the CDR3 reads CASSLGGRTGYTDTQYF. The CDR3 nucleotides are TGCGCCAGCAGCTTGGGCGGCCGGACAGGCTACACAGATACGCAGTATTTT. This rearrangement joins TRBV5-1 to TRBJ2-3, with 7 bases lining up with TRBD1. Germline trimming cut 0 bases from V and 2 bases from J; bases unmatched to any gene: 9. CDR3 length: 17 residues. Per germline, CDR1 SGHRS and CDR2 YFSETQ.

This clonotype came up many times. The rearrangement links TRBV5-1 to TRBJ2-7; TRBD2 is a possible D gene (5 bases). V gave up 3 bases and J gave up 0 bases, with 13 bases separating them. This CDR3 region has 15 residues. The germline CDR1 and CDR2 sequences are SGHRS and YFSETQ. The CDR3 loop is CASSSHTGNSYEQYF. The CDR3 DNA is TGCGCCAGCAGCTCCCACACGGGGAACTCCTACGAGCAGTACTTC.

Ten or more counts support this clonotype. The rearrangement joins TRBV4-2 to TRBJ2-7; no clear D gene. The CDR3 is 14 residues long. Germline V CDR1 and CDR2: LGHNA, YNFKEQ. V lost 1 base and J 6 bases, leaving 13 bases between the germline ends. The CDR3 DNA is TGTGCCAGCAGCCAAGGGGCAGCCTCCGTCGAGCAGTACTTC. Translation: CASSQGAASVEQYF.

This clonotype occurred a few times. The chain couples TRBV15 to TRBJ2-2; maybe TRBD1 (6 bases). From germline, CDR1 is LNHNV and CDR2 YYDKDF (reference sequence). The CDR3 covers 15 residues. Trimming stripped 5 bases from V and 3 bases from J, with 13 bases between. The CDR3 spells CATSDGQKYTGELFF. DNA of the CDR3: TGTGCCACCAGCGATGGACAGAAATACACCGGGGAGCTGTTTTTT.